These T cell receptor beta chains were read from a single sample in a study of blood T cell repertoires in COVID-19. Sequencing used immunoSEQ multiplex PCR; TCRdb keeps in-frame clones, though not all of them. Of 180,000 or so clones detected, about four fifths appear once; the ten largest clones hold approximately 11%. Source material: peripheral blood. Receptors originate from a woman between 40 and 55 years old with COVID-19, enrolled during active disease. CDR3s include the opening cysteine and the closing phenylalanine or tryptophan. Each record gives: V gene, J gene, clone size, D gene, CDR3 protein, CDR3 DNA. A D gene is named only where the DNA matches it firmly. Clone size, where shown, is once, few, many, or a class for clones that have expanded.

V gene: TRBV9
J gene: TRBJ2-2
clone size: NA
D gene: NA
CDR3 protein: CASSVTSGELFF
CDR3 DNA: TGTGCCAGCAGCGTCACTTCCGGGGAGCTGTTTTTT

V gene: TRBV24-1
J gene: TRBJ2-1
clone size: NA
D gene: TRBD2
CDR3 protein: CATSDSGGGGAAYNEQFF
CDR3 DNA: TGTGCCACCAGTGATTCGGGGGGTGGCGGGGCGGCATACAATGAGCAGTTCTTC

V gene: TRBV2
J gene: TRBJ1-1
clone size: NA
D gene: NA
CDR3 protein: CASRSMNTEAFF
CDR3 DNA: TGTGCCAGCCGAAGCATGAACACTGAAGCTTTCTTT

V gene: TRBV19
J gene: TRBJ2-3
clone size: NA
D gene: TRBD2
CDR3 protein: CASSNVAGTFTDTQYF
CDR3 DNA: TGTGCCAGTAGTAATGTAGCGGGGACATTCACAGATACGCAGTATTTT

V gene: TRBV4-1
J gene: TRBJ2-7
clone size: few
D gene: TRBD2
CDR3 protein: CASRMGLADGEQYF
CDR3 DNA: TGCGCCAGCAGGATGGGACTAGCCGACGGGGAGCAGTACTTC

V gene: TRBV28
J gene: TRBJ1-5
clone size: NA
D gene: NA
CDR3 protein: CASMAGNRRNQPQHF
CDR3 DNA: TGTGCCAGCATGGCAGGGAATCGCCGCAATCAGCCCCAGCATTTT

V gene: TRBV30
J gene: TRBJ2-2
clone size: once
D gene: TRBD2
CDR3 protein: CAWSGFAGGGTGELFF
CDR3 DNA: TGTGCCTGGAGTGGTTTTGCGGGAGGCGGAACCGGGGAGCTGTTTTTT

V gene: TRBV29-1
J gene: TRBJ1-2
clone size: many
D gene: TRBD1
CDR3 protein: CSVEAWRDRGAGYTF
CDR3 DNA: TGCAGCGTTGAAGCCTGGCGGGACAGGGGAGCTGGCTACACCTTC

V gene: TRBV9
J gene: TRBJ1-6
clone size: NA
D gene: NA
CDR3 protein: CASSVSPEAGSPLHF
CDR3 DNA: TGTGCCAGCAGCGTAAGTCCCGAAGCGGGTTCACCCCTCCACTTT

V gene: TRBV28
J gene: TRBJ1-5
clone size: NA
D gene: NA
CDR3 protein: CASDIILRSNQPQHF
CDR3 DNA: TGTGCCAGCGACATAATCTTAAGAAGCAATCAGCCCCAGCATTTT

V gene: TRBV2
J gene: TRBJ1-5
clone size: NA
D gene: NA
CDR3 protein: CASSEVMENQPQHF
CDR3 DNA: TGTGCCAGCAGTGAAGTTATGGAGAATCAGCCCCAGCATTTT

V gene: TRBV7-9
J gene: TRBJ2-2
clone size: NA
D gene: TRBD1
CDR3 protein: CASSLTGVGELFF
CDR3 DNA: TGTGCCAGCAGTTTAACAGGGGTCGGGGAGCTGTTTTTT

V gene: TRBV14
J gene: TRBJ2-7
clone size: NA
D gene: NA
CDR3 protein: CASSQVRGNEQYF
CDR3 DNA: TGTGCCAGCAGCCAAGTTAGGGGCAACGAGCAGTACTTC

V gene: TRBV4-1
J gene: TRBJ2-2
clone size: NA
D gene: NA
CDR3 protein: CASSQDLTPGYTGELFF
CDR3 DNA: TGCGCCAGCAGCCAAGATTTGACCCCAGGGTACACCGGGGAGCTGTTTTTT

V gene: TRBV27
J gene: TRBJ2-4
clone size: NA
D gene: NA
CDR3 protein: CAQRDSGLAKNIQYF
CDR3 DNA: TGTGCCCAAAGGGATAGCGGACTAGCCAAAAACATTCAGTACTTC

V gene: TRBV20-1
J gene: TRBJ1-1
clone size: once
D gene: NA
CDR3 protein: CSAGEGEAFF
CDR3 DNA: TGCAGTGCAGGGGAGGGTGAAGCTTTCTTT

V gene: TRBV5-1
J gene: TRBJ2-2
clone size: NA
D gene: NA
CDR3 protein: CASSLGENTGELFF
CDR3 DNA: TGCGCCAGCAGCTTGGGAGAAAACACCGGGGAGCTGTTTTTT

V gene: TRBV10-3
J gene: TRBJ1-1
clone size: few
D gene: NA
CDR3 protein: CAARTVDDTEAFF
CDR3 DNA: TGTGCCGCAAGGACAGTAGATGACACTGAAGCTTTCTTT

V gene: TRBV4-1
J gene: TRBJ2-2
clone size: NA
D gene: NA
CDR3 protein: CASSLEDTSNTGELFF
CDR3 DNA: TGCGCCAGCAGCCTAGAAGATACGAGCAACACCGGGGAGCTGTTTTTT